This TCR beta chain was identified during a study of Ad26.COV2.S vaccination and SARS-CoV-2 variants. As for the study in general: Enrolled in COV1001, the donor was in the Ad26.COV2.S trial arm, which received the vaccine.

CDR1 is SGHDN, CDR2 FVKESK, per germline. The CDR3 is 15 amino acids. Between the trimmed V and J ends, which lost 3 bases and 4 bases, there was a span of 15 bases. This table comes from immunoSEQ multiplex PCR, and its TCRdb copy is limited to in-frame clones, with some not included. The sample shows under 400,000 clones, 87% of them seen only once. Treatment given: some 19 received Ad26.COV2.S at low or high dose, single or two shots; a few received placebo; per-sample allocation not given. Sampling happened 63 days after the first vaccine or placebo injection. The sequencing here drew on peripheral blood, taken in a trial of Ad26.COV2.S vaccine versus placebo. The chain has TRBV14 and TRBJ1-2; D ambiguous. The clonotype originates from a person between 18 and 60 years old who received the Ad26.COV2.S COVID-19 vaccine or a placebo. The CDR3 protein is CASSHDEPVLYGYTF. CDR3 bases: TGTGCCAGCAGCCATGACGAGCCGGTACTCTATGGCTACACCTTC.